The next 31 T cell receptor beta chains were all read from a single sample in a study of T-cell memory formation after mild COVID-19. TCRdb re-called the 5' RACE reads with MiXCR, one entry per CDR3 protein. The sample yields about 150,000 distinct CDR3 sequences, 10% to 15% seen once. The sample was PBMCs or a T cell subset sorted from them (not recorded which). The receptors shown here come from a man younger than 30 who had mild COVID-19 (a few samples of this study predate the infection). Cell type and time point are not known.

This clonotype was seen a few times. DNA of the CDR3: TGTGCCAGCAGTTACGGGACTAGCGGTACAGATACGCAGTATTTT. The encoded protein is CASSYGTSGTDTQYF. V gene TRBV7-2 combines with J gene TRBJ2-3; 11 bases match TRBD2. V trimming: 6 bases; J trimming: 3 bases; junction bases outside the gene matches: 5. Looked up from germline, CDR1 is SGHTA and CDR2 is FQGNSA. The CDR3 is made up of 15 amino acids.

This clonotype has a handful of counts. This chain joins TRBV5-1 and TRBJ2-7; TRBD2 agrees at 10 bases. From germline, CDR1 is SGHRS and CDR2 YFSETQ. Trimming at V came to 4 bases and at J to 5 bases, leaving 6 bases not matched to a gene. This CDR3 contains 14 residues. Here the CDR3 DNA reads TGCGCCAGCAGCATGCTGAGCGGGGGGGACGAGCAGTACGTC. As protein: CASSMLSGGDEQYV.

The chain is built from TRBV6-5 and TRBJ1-2; unclear D gene. Trimming removed 6 bases from V and 7 bases from J, with 9 bases in between. Germline lookup yields CDR1 MNHEY and CDR2 SVGAGI. CDR3 length equals 11 residues. In DNA form, the CDR3 reads TGTGCCAGCAGGACCAGCGGTGGCTACACCTTC. It is translated as CASRTSGGYTF.

This chain connects TRBV20-1 to TRBJ2-3; 8 bases align to TRBD2. CDR3 size: 15 residues. The germline gives CDR1 DFQATT, CDR2 SNEGSKA (reference sequence). The V and J ends lost 6 bases and 2 bases, in that order; junction bases with no gene match: 10. The CDR3 sequence is CSAANPAGATDTQYF. The CDR3 DNA follows: TGCAGTGCAGCGAACCCAGCGGGAGCCACAGATACGCAGTATTTT.

V usage is TRBV12-3 or TRBV12-4 and J usage is TRBJ1-1, with D hard to call. The CDR3 has 12 residues. The ends were cut back, 6 bases at V and 1 base at J, with 6 bases in the middle. The CDR3 loop reads CASSSRNTEAFF. As DNA, the CDR3 is TGTGCCAGCAGCTCCCGGAACACTGAAGCTTTCTTT.

A few counts support this clonotype. The J gene is TRBJ1-1, the V gene TRBV7-2; D remains ambiguous. The germline V gene has CDR1 SGHTA and CDR2 FQGNSA. This CDR3 region has 14 residues. Trimming removed 0 bases at V and 3 bases at J, with 8 bases between. The CDR3 DNA reads TGTGCCAGCAGCTTAGCCAAGTGGCACACTGAAGCTTTCTTT. Translating it yields CASSLAKWHTEAFF.

This chain connects TRBV4-3 to TRBJ2-5; no definite D call. The length of the CDR3 is 15 residues. Germline V gene data show CDR1 as LGHNA and CDR2 as YSLEER. The V end was cut by 0 bases, the J end by 0 bases, with 8 bases between. The CDR3 DNA reads TGCGCCAGCAGCCAAGATGTCTTGCACCAAGAGACCCAGTACTTC. Translation: CASSQDVLHQETQYF.

The gene calls are TRBV5-1 and TRBJ2-2; 7 bases agree with TRBD1. The germline V gene has CDR1 SGHRS and CDR2 YFSETQ. The CDR3 is 13 amino acids. With V trimmed by 4 bases and J by 11 bases, 8 bases remained unmatched. The CDR3 sequence: CASSRDSREELFF. The CDR3 region has the DNA TGCGCCAGCAGCCGGGACAGCCGGGAAGAGCTGTTTTTT. Filled out from reference TRBV5-1 and TRBJ2-2, the complete variable domain reads KAGVTQTPRYLIKTRGQQVTLSCSPISGHRSVSWYQQTPGQGLQFLFEYFSETQRNKGNFPGRFSGRQFSNSRSEMNVSTLELGDSALYLCASSRDSREELFFGEGSRLTVL.

V is TRBV5-1 and J is TRBJ2-5; tentative D call: TRBD1 (6 bases). The CDR3 extends over 13 amino acids. Trimming shortened V by 6 bases and J by 1 base, and 10 bases separated the two germline ends. The germline gives CDR1 SGHRS, CDR2 YFSETQ. CDR3 coding DNA: TGCGCCAGCAATGGACAGATCCAAGAGACCCAGTACTTC. Protein product: CASNGQIQETQYF.

This clonotype was seen only a few times. The chain recombines TRBV23-1 with TRBJ2-3, with D possibly called TRBD1 or TRBD2 (6 bases each). TRBV23-1 is marked as an open reading frame, function uncertain. Trimming stripped 4 bases from V and 0 bases from J, with 23 bases between. CDR3 length equals 19 residues. CDR3 in amino acids: CASSLQEGGPDRSTDTQYF. In DNA, the CDR3 is TGCGCCAGCAGTCTACAGGAGGGAGGACCCGACAGGAGCACAGATACGCAGTATTTT.

CDR3 coding DNA: TGTGCCAGCAGCATAACAGGGGAGTATTGGCAGCCCCAGCATTTT. Translation gives CASSITGEYWQPQHF. J is TRBJ1-5 and V is TRBV9, with 7 positions matching TRBD1. This CDR3 region has 15 residues. Trimming cost V 4 bases and J 7 bases; bases outside gene matches: 11. Germline V gives CDR1 SGDLS, CDR2 YYNGEE.

CDR3 nucleotide sequence: TGCGCCAGCAGCTCCCTCGGGGGGTCCGGAGATACGCAGTATTTT. Translated: CASSSLGGSGDTQYF. The rearrangement uses TRBV5-1 and TRBJ2-3, with TRBD2 identical over 7 bases. Germline V CDR1 and CDR2: SGHRS, YFSETQ. V shed 3 bases and J 5 bases; nucleotides not matched to a gene: 9. The CDR3 extends over 15 amino acids.

The chain employs TRBV6-6 and TRBJ1-5, with D hard to call. Germline V gives CDR1 MNHNY, CDR2 SVGAGI (reference sequence). There are 12 residues in the CDR3. V shed 7 bases and J shed 6 bases, with 10 bases lying between them. CDR3 protein: CASTPGGQPQHF. DNA for the CDR3: TGTGCCAGCACCCCCGGAGGTCAGCCCCAGCATTTT.

This rearrangement joins TRBV7-2 to TRBJ1-2, with a possible D match to TRBD1 (5 bases). Germline V gene sequence: CDR1 SGHTA, CDR2 FQGNSA. This CDR3 contains 16 residues. Trimming removed 0 bases at V and 8 bases at J, with 19 bases between. The DNA of the CDR3 is TGTGCCAGCAGCTTAGCGCTGAAAGCAGGGTATGGCGGCTACACCTTC. Residues: CASSLALKAGYGGYTF.

In its sample, this clonotype was seen a few times. The chain links TRBV12-3 or TRBV12-4 to TRBJ2-3; 8 nucleotides agree with TRBD2. V lost 6 bases to trimming and J lost 3 bases; unmatched junction nucleotides: 8. This CDR3 has 15 amino acids. Here the CDR3 reads CASRYSGGDTDTQYF. CDR3 bases: TGTGCCAGCAGATATTCCGGGGGGGATACAGATACGCAGTATTTT.

This rearrangement joins TRBV12-3 or TRBV12-4 to TRBJ2-4; no clear D gene. Between the trimmed V and J ends, which lost 3 bases and 6 bases, there was a span of 12 bases. This CDR3 has 14 amino acids. The chain's CDR3 is CASSFKESANIQYF. Written as DNA, the CDR3 is TGTGCCAGCAGTTTTAAGGAATCGGCAAACATTCAGTACTTC.

This clonotype was found many times. This chain's CDR3 is CASRGLLETQYF. CDR3 sequence (DNA): TGTGCCAGCAGGGGCCTCTTGGAGACCCAGTACTTC. The J gene is TRBJ2-5, the V gene TRBV27; no reliable D call. Trimming took 6 bases from V and 5 from J, leaving 10 bases between them. In germline, CDR1 is MNHEY, CDR2 SMNVEV (reference sequence). The CDR3 runs to 12 residues.

This chain uses TRBV12-3 or TRBV12-4 with TRBJ2-7, with TRBD1 matching over 7 bases. The CDR3 loop spans 13 amino acids. With 5 bases clipped from V and 6 bases from J, the junction kept 7 bases outside the gene matches. CDR3 loop: CASSKDRAFEQYF. The CDR3 DNA reads as TGTGCCAGCAGTAAAGACAGGGCCTTCGAGCAGTACTTC.

This clonotype was detected a few times. The CDR3 is CASSQERSGETQYF. The DNA of the CDR3 is TGCGCCAGCAGCCAAGAGCGTTCGGGAGAGACCCAGTACTTC. This rearrangement joins TRBV4-3 to TRBJ2-5; D uncertain. Trimming removed 0 bases at V and 4 bases at J, with 9 bases between. Per the germline V gene, CDR1 is LGHNA and CDR2 is YSLEER. CDR3 length: 14 amino acids.

Only a few counts were recorded for this clonotype. This sequence joins TRBV4-3 and TRBJ1-2; D remains unclear. The CDR3 runs 15 residues. Germline lookup yields CDR1 LGHNA and CDR2 YSLEER. V was shortened by 0 bases and J by 5 bases, with 13 bases between the two germline ends. CDR3 DNA: TGCGCCAGCAGCCAAGATACCAGTGGAACTTATGGCTACACCTTC. Residues: CASSQDTSGTYGYTF.

This clonotype showed up many times. V is TRBV5-1 and J is TRBJ2-3, with 7 bases fitting TRBD2. The CDR3 is made up of 14 amino acids. Germline V CDR1 and CDR2: SGHRS, YFSETQ. V shed 5 bases, J shed 0 bases, and the junction held 3 bases outside the gene matches. DNA for the CDR3: TGCGCCAGCAGGAGCGGGGCTAGCACAGATACGCAGTATTTT. It yields the protein CASRSGASTDTQYF.

This clonotype was counted at least ten times. The CDR3 DNA follows: TGTGCCAGCAGTTTGGACAGGTACGGTCACGAGCAGTACGTC. Its protein product is CASSLDRYGHEQYV. The genes are TRBV12-3 or TRBV12-4 and TRBJ2-7; 7 bases map to TRBD1. Trimming removed 3 bases from V and 5 bases from J; junction bases left unmatched: 7. The CDR3 covers 14 residues.

A few counts support this clonotype. The V and J genes are TRBV6-5 and TRBJ1-4; the match to TRBD1 covers 7 bases. The V and J ends lost 5 bases and 6 bases, in that order; junction bases with no gene match: 9. Germline V gene lookup returns CDR1 MNHEY and CDR2 SVGAGI. The CDR3 extends over 15 amino acids. CDR3 amino acids: CASSRRGGADEKLFF. For the CDR3, the DNA is TGTGCCAGCAGTAGACGAGGGGGCGCAGATGAAAAACTGTTTTTT.

The rearrangement uses TRBV10-3 and TRBJ2-5, with D possibly being TRBD2 (5 bases). The germline V and J ends were trimmed by 11 bases and 1 base, with 11 bases remaining between them. Per germline, CDR1 ENHRY and CDR2 SYGVKD. This CDR3 is 12 amino acids long. The CDR3 loop reads CASGLSQETQYF. The CDR3 bases are TGTGCCTCTGGACTCTCCCAAGAGACCCAGTACTTC.

The rearrangement links TRBV28 to TRBJ2-7; a weak D match, TRBD2 (5 bases). The CDR3 runs 14 residues. The V and J ends lost 7 bases and 3 bases respectively, with 16 bases between them. The germline V gene encodes CDR1 MDHEN and CDR2 SYDVKM. The CDR3 is CASKKGDSVYEQYV. For the CDR3, the DNA is TGTGCCAGCAAGAAGGGAGACTCCGTCTACGAGCAGTACGTC.

The chain joins TRBV3-1 to TRBJ2-7, with 7 bases that match TRBD1. CDR1 is LGHDT, CDR2 YNNKEL, per germline (reference sequence). V was clipped by 0 bases and J by 0 bases; unmatched bases: 11. The CDR3 contains 18 residues. This CDR3 is CASSQEGFLGQDSYEQYF. CDR3 bases: TGTGCCAGCAGCCAAGAAGGGTTTCTAGGACAGGACTCCTACGAGCAGTACTTC.

The chain combines TRBV7-2 with TRBJ2-2; D may correspond to TRBD1 or TRBD2 (6 bases each). This CDR3 is built from 15 residues. Between the trimmed V and J ends, which lost 4 bases and 8 bases, there was a span of 17 bases. Germline V gene data show CDR1 as SGHTA and CDR2 as FQGNSA. Written as DNA, the CDR3 is TGTGCCAGCAGCTCCAGAGGGGGGCTCGTAGGGGAGCTGTTTTTT. Protein product: CASSSRGGLVGELFF.

The genes are TRBV5-6 and TRBJ2-2, with TRBD1 as a possible D gene (6 bases). The V gene's germline CDR1 is SGHDT and CDR2 YYEEEE. CDR3 length: 15 amino acids. With 1 base removed from V and 2 bases from J, the gap between germline ends came to 9 bases. The CDR3 loop is CASSLLGANTGELFF. The CDR3 bases are TGTGCCAGCAGCTTGTTGGGGGCAAACACCGGGGAGCTGTTTTTT.

The chain links TRBV30 to TRBJ1-2; D is perhaps TRBD1 (5 bases). The CDR3 spans 12 residues. The ends were cut back, 5 bases at V and 9 bases at J, with 16 bases in the middle. The germline V gene has CDR1 GTSNPN and CDR2 SVGIG (reference sequence). The CDR3 protein is CAWGPMGGSYTF. CDR3 in DNA: TGTGCCTGGGGCCCAATGGGGGGAAGCTACACCTTC.

This clonotype has more than one count but fewer than ten. This rearrangement joins TRBV5-6 to TRBJ2-7; D unclear. CDR1 SGHDT and CDR2 YYEEEE come from the germline V gene. Trimming cost V 2 bases and J 0 bases, with 15 bases left between them. The CDR3 consists of 16 residues. For the CDR3, the DNA is TGTGCCAGCAGCTTTATCCCAGGATATTCCTCCTACGAGCAGTACTTC. It yields the protein CASSFIPGYSSYEQYF.

This clonotype has ten or more counts. The chain joins TRBV7-2 to TRBJ2-3; D gene ambiguous. The germline V gene encodes CDR1 SGHTA and CDR2 FQGNSA. The CDR3 runs 13 residues. The ends were cut back, 1 base at V and 6 bases at J, with 8 bases in the middle. The CDR3 DNA follows: TGTGCCAGCAGCTTAGGAGGCGCGGATACGCAGTATTTT. This encodes CASSLGGADTQYF.